Listed below are T cell receptor beta chains from one sample, sequenced in a study of blood T cells in healthy people across ages. Via MiXCR, TCRdb re-called the 5' RACE reads, giving one row per CDR3 protein. Of 1.2 million to 1.5 million distinct CDR3 sequences listed, 42% were seen once; the top ten hold roughly 7.9%. Sequencing was performed on blood. These TCRs come from a woman under 30 in good health. CDR3s include the opening cysteine and the closing phenylalanine or tryptophan. Each record gives: V gene, J gene, CDR3 protein.

TRBV10-3,TRBJ2-1,CATDGGGYNEQFF
TRBV12-3/TRBV12-4,TRBJ2-3,CASTAWASRDTQYF
TRBV6-5,TRBJ2-1,CASRRGLAIDEQFF
TRBV7-9,TRBJ1-5,CASSWTGNDQPQHF
TRBV6-1,TRBJ2-1,CASSDWVGQINEQFF
TRBV5-1,TRBJ1-1,CASSRLKDVVDTEAFF
TRBV7-2,TRBJ2-1,CASSPHSGGSYNEQFF
TRBV20-1,TRBJ1-4,CSAGATNEKLFF
TRBV5-1,TRBJ2-3,CASVHTSGSGDTQYF
TRBV12-3/TRBV12-4,TRBJ2-3,CASSSWTSGRADTQYF
TRBV2,TRBJ2-3,CACLLAGGTDTQYF
TRBV6-1,TRBJ2-5,CASSVGTETQYF
TRBV2,TRBJ1-2,CASSEGLYGYTF
TRBV12-3/TRBV12-4,TRBJ1-1,CASSLSSGIAEAFF
TRBV3-1,.,CASSQEIRPGVETQYF
TRBV7-7,.,CASSFTGRGTQYF
TRBV11-2,TRBJ2-7,CASSLDGQGTTYEQYF
TRBV4-1,TRBJ2-7,CASSHFLRGVHEQYF
TRBV13,TRBJ2-1,CASGSGGAGSYNEQFF
TRBV20-1,TRBJ2-7,CSANRDRGVTEQYF
TRBV9,.,CASSVGWGLNYEQYF
TRBV11-2,TRBJ1-1,CASSLGGGSEAFF
TRBV20-1,TRBJ1-5,CSAIIGGGGQPQHF
TRBV20-1,TRBJ2-5,CSATRLAGGNEQYF